This T cell receptor beta chain was recorded in a study of CD8+CD57+ T cells in acquired aplastic anemia. Background on the study: Sorted CD4+ and CD8+ cells yielded DNA averaging approximately 3.4 ug. Findings of the study overall: No significant difference in CD8+ Simpson's diversity was found between patients and controls.

Patients who underwent sequencing had shown CD8+CD57+ cell expansion by flow cytometry. Diagnosis of severe acquired aplastic anemia applied to all patients. CDR3 and TCR beta VDJ profiling relied on a genomic DNA template. Each CDR3 protein gets one entry after TCRdb re-called the reads with MiXCR. The sample records 270,000 or so distinct CDR3 sequences, 82% being singletons. In this sample, this clonotype turned up once. No antigen is known for it. The junction does not match germline at one end; this may be a read error. Germline CDR1 and CDR2: SGDLS and YYNGEE. CDR3 length equals 12 residues. The J gene is TRBJ2-7, the V gene TRBV9; weak D call: TRBD2 (5 bases). Sequenced input: sorted CD4+, CD8+, or CD8+CD57+ T cells (not recorded which) from PBMCs. The origin of this receptor is a human donor with aplastic anemia. The CDR3, as DNA: TGTGCCAGCGGAGGTGCTGGGAACGATCAGTACTTC. Encoded protein: CASGGAGNDQYF.